This record covers a single TCR beta chain. Its antigen specificity is not known. It has no much larger one-base neighbor in the sample; base qualities were not kept. Each collaborating institution followed its own protocols to collect whole blood in K2EDTA tubes. For TCRbeta analysis, collaborator samples were shipped as frozen whole blood, as isolated PBMCs, or as DNA extracted from either sample type. The data originate from a study of blood T cell repertoires in COVID-19 (dated by TCRdb to about 2020). With respect to the entire study: Samples covering the acute and convalescent phases of COVID-19 were provided by collaborators in the United States, Italy and Spain. The prospective study material was composed of cDNA or gDNA derived from T cells, B-cell-depleted T cells, or PBMCs. Subjects who had been exposed to COVID-19, were actively infected with it, or had recovered from it provided the deeply sampled blood TCRbeta repertoires that made up the dataset. The repertoires were released in a freely available public database meant as a resource for research on the immune response to SARS-CoV-2. The samples were drawn from the first 160 participants of the ongoing ImmuneRACE study and from 1,200 or so subjects provided by 6 global collaborators. Nearly every sample came with metadata listing a de-identified subject ID, COVID-19 status, age in years and sex. Where HLA class I and class II types were available, the types were taken from metadata supplied by the sample provider, not from assay-based typing. Overall study outcomes, separate from this receptor: The amount of clinical and demographic metadata varied by source and participant and was provided uncurated.

The CDR3 sequence holds 13 residues, the cysteine and phenylalanine included. The only DNA kept is the CDR3, 39 bases in frame from the first base. CDR1 and CDR2 are drawn from the germline V gene: SGHRS, YFSETQ. V drops 0 bases and J drops 7 bases, leaving 10 bases in between. TCRbeta CDR3 regions were amplified from genomic DNA using the immunoSEQ Assay, a bias-controlled multiplex PCR. The authors' analysis ran thus. Within the assay, amplification of reference gene primers was used to estimate how many nucleated cells each sample contained. To quantify the absolute abundance of each unique TCRbeta CDR3 rearrangement, sequence reads were collapsed and filtered. For each sample, productive Simpson clonality was calculated as the square root of Simpson's diversity index across productive rearrangements. TCRdb retrieved this table from immuneACCESS and kept in-frame rearrangements only. Not all clones are present; in checked studies, unresolved V genes account for under half, and no reason is known for the remainder. Clone size and V and J calls were adopted from that table, with D and trimming inferred from the DNA. In all, the sample holds just under 80,000 clones, and more than 80% of those were seen once. The ten largest clones capture 12% of the sample.

The chain couples TRBV5-1 to TRBJ1-1, with no confidently assigned D gene. Sequencing was done on a sample of peripheral blood. The sequence was collected from a human donor in a cohort sampled during active COVID-19. CDR3 reads: CASSLVAPYEAFF. The sequenced DNA is TGCGCCAGCAGCTTGGTAGCACCCTATGAAGCTTTCTTT. Supplemented by the reference TRBV5-1 and TRBJ1-1 proteins around the CDR3, the complete variable domain is KAGVTQTPRYLIKTRGQQVTLSCSPISGHRSVSWYQQTPGQGLQFLFEYFSETQRNKGNFPGRFSGRQFSNSRSEMNVSTLELGDSALYLCASSLVAPYEAFFGQGTRLTVV.